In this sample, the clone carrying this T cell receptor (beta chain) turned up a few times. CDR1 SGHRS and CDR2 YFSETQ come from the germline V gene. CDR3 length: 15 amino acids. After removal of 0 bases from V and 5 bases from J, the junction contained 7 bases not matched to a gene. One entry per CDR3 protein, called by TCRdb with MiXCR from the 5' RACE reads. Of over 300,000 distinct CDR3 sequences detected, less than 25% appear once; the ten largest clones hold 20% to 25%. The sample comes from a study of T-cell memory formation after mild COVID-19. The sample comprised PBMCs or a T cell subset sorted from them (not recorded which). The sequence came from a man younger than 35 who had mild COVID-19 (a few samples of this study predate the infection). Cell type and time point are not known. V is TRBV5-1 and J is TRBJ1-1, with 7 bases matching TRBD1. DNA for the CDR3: TGCGCCAGCAGCTTGGACAGGGGCTTGGATACTGAAGCTTTCTTT. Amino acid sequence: CASSLDRGLDTEAFF.